This T cell receptor beta chain is drawn from a study of T cell responses to AZD1222 COVID-19 vaccine (dated by TCRdb to the early 2020s). Study-wide context: TCR sequencing was performed for fewer than 250 trial participants, of whom about 200 were given two doses of AZD1222 and 26 were given two doses of MenACWY control vaccine. Trial participants were enrolled by age into 18-55, 56-69 and 70-plus year subgroups, with roughly 160, 29 and 62 TCR-sequenced participants respectively. On the study overall, not on this receptor specifically: Conclusions about previously exposed vaccinees are limited, since just six or seven AZD1222 recipients were seropositive for SARS-CoV-2 at baseline. Reportedly, almost half of the unique spike-specific TCRs recognized epitopes lying outside the regions that are mutated in the B.1.351 and B.1.1.7 variants. In the small 56-69-year group, the increase in depth fell short of significance, most likely because of low power. Participants were mostly white British and included more females than males, and it was suggested by the authors that clonal diversity may have been underestimated. CD4 TCRs associated with the vaccine covered the entire spike protein, and the dominant responses were in regions 160-218 and 743-854. After two AZD1222 doses, spike-specific TCR breadth and depth were significantly higher than at day 0 and than in MenACWY recipients. Because no day 14 peak-response samples were available, the repertoires could be characterized only after the peak T cell response.

The time point label, read with the paper, signifies: about 28 days (+/-7) after the second vaccine dose. AZD1222 recipients given second doses at about 4 weeks or at about 12 weeks were pooled, since spike-specific TCR depth and breadth were not found to differ between the two schedules. Vaccinee samples came from UK trials COV001 and COV002, including a single-blind randomized controlled phase 2/3 trial of AZD1222 (ChAdOx1 nCoV-19) in healthy adults. Trial participant PBMC samples were collected at day 0 and day 28 after the second dose for TCRbeta chain sequencing. The CDR3 regions of human TCRbeta chains were analyzed by immunosequencing. As for the original processing: TCRs in the repertoires were matched against a reference library of SARS-CoV-2-specific TCRs that had been generated with the MIRA antigen-specificity platform. Breadth meant the fraction of unique TCRs that were SARS-CoV-2-associated, whereas depth meant the fraction of total T cells that were SARS-CoV-2-associated. Using the MIRA data, each spike-specific TCR was assigned both to the spike region to which the TCR was reactive and to a CD4 or CD8 class. Log10-transformed breadth and depth values were compared by one-way ANOVA with Sidak's multiple comparisons tests. TCRdb retrieved this table from immuneACCESS and kept in-frame rearrangements only. Not all clones are present; in checked studies, unresolved V genes account for under half, and no reason is known for the remainder. D and trimming come from the DNA, and the V and J calls and clone size come from that table. A total of approximately 150,000 clones appear in this sample, approximately 89% of them only once. Clones ranked in the top ten supply under 2% of the sample.

Worth noting for this clone: The antigen it recognizes is unknown. Per-nucleotide qualities are absent, and no much larger clonotype sits a single base away.

The CDR3 contains 16 residues, cysteine and phenylalanine counted. The only DNA kept is the CDR3, 48 bases in frame from the first base. Per the germline V gene, MDHEN is the CDR1 and SYDVKM is the CDR2. Compared with germline, V lacks 4 bases and J lacks 4 bases; bases without a gene match: 12. Recombination linked TRBV28 to TRBJ2-5, and TRBD1 matches 7 of the central bases. This clonotype was obtained from an adult who received the AZD1222 COVID-19 vaccine. Sequencing used peripheral blood, obtained 28 days after the second AZD1222 dose. The bases read TGTGCCAGCAGTTCACCGGACAGGTGGCGATCAGAGACCCAGTACTTC. Protein translation: CASSSPDRWRSETQYF.